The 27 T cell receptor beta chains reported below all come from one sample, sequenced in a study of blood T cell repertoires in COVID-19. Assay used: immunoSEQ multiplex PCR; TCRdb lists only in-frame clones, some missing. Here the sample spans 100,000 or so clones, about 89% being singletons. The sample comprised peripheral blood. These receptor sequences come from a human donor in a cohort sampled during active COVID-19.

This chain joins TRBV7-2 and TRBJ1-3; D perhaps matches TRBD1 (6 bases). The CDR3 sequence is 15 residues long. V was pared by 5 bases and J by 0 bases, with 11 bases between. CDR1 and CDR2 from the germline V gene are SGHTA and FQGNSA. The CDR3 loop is CASSGRTASGNTIYF. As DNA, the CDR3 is TGTGCCAGCAGCGGGCGGACAGCCTCTGGAAACACCATATATTTT.

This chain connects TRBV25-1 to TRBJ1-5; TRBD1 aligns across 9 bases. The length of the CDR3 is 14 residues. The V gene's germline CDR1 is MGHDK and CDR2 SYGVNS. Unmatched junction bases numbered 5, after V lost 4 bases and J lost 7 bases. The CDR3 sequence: CASSGQGGGQPQHF. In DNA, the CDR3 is TGTGCCAGCAGTGGACAGGGGGGAGGACAGCCCCAGCATTTT.

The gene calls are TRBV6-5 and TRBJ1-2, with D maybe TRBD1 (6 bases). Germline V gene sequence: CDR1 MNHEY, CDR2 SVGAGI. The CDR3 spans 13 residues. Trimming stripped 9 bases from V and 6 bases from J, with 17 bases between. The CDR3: CASTRTETDGYTF. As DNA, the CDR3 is TGTGCCAGTACAAGGACAGAGACGGATGGCTACACCTTC.

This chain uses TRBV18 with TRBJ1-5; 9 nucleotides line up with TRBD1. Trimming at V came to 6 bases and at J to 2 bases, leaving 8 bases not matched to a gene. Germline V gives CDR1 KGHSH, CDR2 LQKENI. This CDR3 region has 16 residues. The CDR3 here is CASSQPGQGGNQPQHF. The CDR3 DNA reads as TGTGCCAGCTCGCAACCGGGACAGGGTGGCAATCAGCCCCAGCATTTT.

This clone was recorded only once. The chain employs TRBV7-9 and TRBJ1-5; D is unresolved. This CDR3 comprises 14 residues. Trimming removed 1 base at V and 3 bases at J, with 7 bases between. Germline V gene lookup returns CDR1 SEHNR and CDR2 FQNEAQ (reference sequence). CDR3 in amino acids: CASSLGADNQPQHF. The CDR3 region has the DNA TGTGCCAGCAGCTTAGGGGCAGACAATCAGCCCCAGCATTTT.

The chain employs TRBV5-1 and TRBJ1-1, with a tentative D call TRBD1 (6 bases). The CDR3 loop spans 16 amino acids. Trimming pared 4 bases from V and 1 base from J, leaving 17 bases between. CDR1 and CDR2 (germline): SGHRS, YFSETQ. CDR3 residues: CASSIQPQGQNTEAFF. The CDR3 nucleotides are TGCGCCAGCAGCATACAACCTCAGGGGCAGAACACTGAAGCTTTCTTT.

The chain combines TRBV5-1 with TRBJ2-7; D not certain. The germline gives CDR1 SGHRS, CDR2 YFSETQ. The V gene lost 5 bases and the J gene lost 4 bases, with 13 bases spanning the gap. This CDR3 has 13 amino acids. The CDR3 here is CASSGNREYEQYF. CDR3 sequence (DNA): TGCGCCAGCAGTGGCAACAGAGAGTACGAGCAGTACTTC.

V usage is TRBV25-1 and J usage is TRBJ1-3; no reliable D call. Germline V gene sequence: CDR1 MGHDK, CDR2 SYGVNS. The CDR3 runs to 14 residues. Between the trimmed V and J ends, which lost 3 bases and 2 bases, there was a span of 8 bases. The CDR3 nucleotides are TGTGCCAGCAGTGACGTCGGGGCTGGAAACACCATATATTTT. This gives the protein CASSDVGAGNTIYF. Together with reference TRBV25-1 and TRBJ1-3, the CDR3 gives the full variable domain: EADIYQTPRYLVIGTGKKITLECSQTMGHDKMYWYQQDPGMELHLIHYSYGVNSTEKGDLSSESTVSRIRTEHFPLTLESARPSHTSQYLCASSDVGAGNTIYFGEGSWLTVV.

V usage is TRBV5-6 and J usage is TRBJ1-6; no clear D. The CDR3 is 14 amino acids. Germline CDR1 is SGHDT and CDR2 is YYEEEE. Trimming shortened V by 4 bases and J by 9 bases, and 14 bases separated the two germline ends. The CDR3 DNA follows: TGTGCCAGCAGCACTCCGAGTCCTGGTTCACCCCTCCACTTT. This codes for CASSTPSPGSPLHF. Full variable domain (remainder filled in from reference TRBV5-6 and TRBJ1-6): DAGVTQSPTHLIKTRGQQVTLRCSPKSGHDTVSWYQQALGQGPQFIFQYYEEEERQRGNFPDRFSGHQFPNYSSELNVNALLLGDSALYLCASSTPSPGSPLHFGNGTRLTVT.

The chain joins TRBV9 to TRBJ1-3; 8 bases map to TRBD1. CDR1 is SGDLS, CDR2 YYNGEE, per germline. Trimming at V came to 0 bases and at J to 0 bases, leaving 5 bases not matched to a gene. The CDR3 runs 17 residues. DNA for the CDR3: TGTGCCAGCAGCGTAGGGACAGGGATCCGCTCTGGAAACACCATATATTTT. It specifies CASSVGTGIRSGNTIYF.

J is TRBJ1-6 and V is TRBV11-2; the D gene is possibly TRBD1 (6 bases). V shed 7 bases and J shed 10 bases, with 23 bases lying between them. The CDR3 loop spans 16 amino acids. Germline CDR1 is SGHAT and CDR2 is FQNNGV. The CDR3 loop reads CASTRTAAGVGSPLHF. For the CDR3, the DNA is TGTGCCAGCACCCGAACGGCTGCAGGGGTGGGATCACCCCTCCACTTT.

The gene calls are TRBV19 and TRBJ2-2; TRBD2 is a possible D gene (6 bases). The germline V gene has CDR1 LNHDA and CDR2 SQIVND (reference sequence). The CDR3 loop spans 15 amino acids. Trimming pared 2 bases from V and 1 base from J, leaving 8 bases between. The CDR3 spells CASSIQGGNTGELFF. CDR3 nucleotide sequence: TGTGCCAGTAGTATACAGGGAGGGAACACCGGGGAGCTGTTTTTT.

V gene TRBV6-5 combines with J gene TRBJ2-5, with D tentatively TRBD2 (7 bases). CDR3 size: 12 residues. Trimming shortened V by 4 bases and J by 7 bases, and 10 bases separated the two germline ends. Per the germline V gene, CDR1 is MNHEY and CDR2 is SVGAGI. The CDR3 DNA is TGTGCCAGCAGTTTAGGGGGGGTGACCCAGTACTTC. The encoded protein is CASSLGGVTQYF.

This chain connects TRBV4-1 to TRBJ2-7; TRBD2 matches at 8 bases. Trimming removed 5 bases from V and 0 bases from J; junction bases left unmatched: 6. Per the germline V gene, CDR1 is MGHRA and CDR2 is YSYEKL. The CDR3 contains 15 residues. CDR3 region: CASSKPGTSSYEQYF. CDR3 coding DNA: TGCGCCAGCAGCAAACCCGGGACTAGCTCCTACGAGCAGTACTTC.

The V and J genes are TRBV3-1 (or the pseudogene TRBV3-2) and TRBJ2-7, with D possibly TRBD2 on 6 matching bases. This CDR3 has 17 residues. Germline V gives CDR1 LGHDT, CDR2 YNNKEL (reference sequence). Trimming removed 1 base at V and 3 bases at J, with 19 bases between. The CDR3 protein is CASSQAGGAPIGYEQYF. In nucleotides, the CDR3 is TGTGCCAGCAGCCAAGCGGGCGGGGCCCCCATCGGCTACGAGCAGTACTTC.

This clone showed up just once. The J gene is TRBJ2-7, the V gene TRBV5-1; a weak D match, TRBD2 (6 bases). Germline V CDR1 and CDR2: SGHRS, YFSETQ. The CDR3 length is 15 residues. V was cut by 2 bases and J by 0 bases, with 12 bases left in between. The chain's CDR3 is CASSLLDGSSYEQYF. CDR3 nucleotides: TGCGCCAGCAGCTTATTGGACGGGAGCTCCTACGAGCAGTACTTC.

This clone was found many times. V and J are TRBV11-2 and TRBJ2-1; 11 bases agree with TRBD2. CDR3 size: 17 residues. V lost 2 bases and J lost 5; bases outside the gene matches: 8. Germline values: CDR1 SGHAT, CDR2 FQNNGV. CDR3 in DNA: TGTGCCAGCAGCTTAATGTCCGGACTAGCGGGTGACAATGAGCAGTTCTTC. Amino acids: CASSLMSGLAGDNEQFF.

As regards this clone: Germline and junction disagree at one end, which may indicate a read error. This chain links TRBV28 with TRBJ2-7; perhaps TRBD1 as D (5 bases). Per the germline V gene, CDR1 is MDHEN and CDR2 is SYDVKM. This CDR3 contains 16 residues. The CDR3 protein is CASSVQGISLKPTSNF. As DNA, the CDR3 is TGTGCCAGCAGTGTTCAGGGAATCTCTCTTAAACCTACGAGCAACTTC.

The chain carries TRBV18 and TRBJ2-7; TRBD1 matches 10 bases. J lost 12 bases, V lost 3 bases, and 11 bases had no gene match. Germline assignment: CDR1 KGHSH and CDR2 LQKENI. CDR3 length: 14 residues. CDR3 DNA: TGTGCCAGCTCACCCGGGACAGGGGCACGCAATCGGTACTTC. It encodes CASSPGTGARNRYF.

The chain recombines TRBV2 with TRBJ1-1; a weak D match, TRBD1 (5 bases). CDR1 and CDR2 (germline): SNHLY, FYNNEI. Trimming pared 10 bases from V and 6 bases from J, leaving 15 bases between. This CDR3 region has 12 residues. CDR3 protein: CAITGGRSEAFF. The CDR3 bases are TGTGCCATAACGGGGGGACGGTCTGAAGCTTTCTTT.

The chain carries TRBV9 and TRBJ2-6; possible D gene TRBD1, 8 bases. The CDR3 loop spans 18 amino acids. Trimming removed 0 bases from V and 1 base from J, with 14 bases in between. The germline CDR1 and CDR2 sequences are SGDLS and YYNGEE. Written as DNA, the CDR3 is TGTGCCAGCAGCGTAGCTGTACAGGGGGGGTCTGGGGCCAACGTCCTGACTTTC. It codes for CASSVAVQGGSGANVLTF.

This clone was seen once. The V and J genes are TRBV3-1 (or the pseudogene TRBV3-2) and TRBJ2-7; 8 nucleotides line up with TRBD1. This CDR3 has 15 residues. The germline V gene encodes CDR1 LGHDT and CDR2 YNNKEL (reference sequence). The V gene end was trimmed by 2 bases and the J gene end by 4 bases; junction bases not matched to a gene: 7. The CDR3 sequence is CASSQNRGFGYEQYF. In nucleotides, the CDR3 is TGTGCCAGCAGCCAAAACAGGGGGTTCGGGTACGAGCAGTACTTC.

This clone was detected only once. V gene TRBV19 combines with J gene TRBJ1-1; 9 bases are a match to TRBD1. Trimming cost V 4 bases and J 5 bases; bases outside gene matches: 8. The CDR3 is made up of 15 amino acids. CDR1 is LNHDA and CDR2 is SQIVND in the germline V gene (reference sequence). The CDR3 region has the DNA TGTGCCAGTAGTACACAGGGGGCATCAGAGACTGAAGCTTTCTTT. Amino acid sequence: CASSTQGASETEAFF.

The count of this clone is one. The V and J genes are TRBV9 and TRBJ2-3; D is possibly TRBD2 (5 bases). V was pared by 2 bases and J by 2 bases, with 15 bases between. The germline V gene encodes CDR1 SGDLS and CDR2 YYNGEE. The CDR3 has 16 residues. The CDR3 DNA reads TGTGCCAGCAGCGTCTCAAGCGGCCGACTCACAGATACGCAGTATTTT. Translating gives CASSVSSGRLTDTQYF.

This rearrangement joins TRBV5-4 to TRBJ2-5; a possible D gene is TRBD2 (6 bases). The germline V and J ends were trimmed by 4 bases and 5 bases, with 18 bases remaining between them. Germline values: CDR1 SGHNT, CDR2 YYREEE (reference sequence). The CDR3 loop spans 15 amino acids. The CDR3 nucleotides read TGTGCCAGCAGCCTTTCCTCTAGGGCGGGGGAGACCCAGTACTTC. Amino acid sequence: CASSLSSRAGETQYF.

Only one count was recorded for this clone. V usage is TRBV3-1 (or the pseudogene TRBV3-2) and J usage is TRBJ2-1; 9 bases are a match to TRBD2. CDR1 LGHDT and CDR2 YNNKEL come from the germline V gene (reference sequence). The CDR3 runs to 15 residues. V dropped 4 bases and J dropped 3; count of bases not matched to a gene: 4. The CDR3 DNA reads TGTGCCAGCAGCCCCAATAGCGGGAGCTACAATGAGCAGTTCTTC. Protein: CASSPNSGSYNEQFF.

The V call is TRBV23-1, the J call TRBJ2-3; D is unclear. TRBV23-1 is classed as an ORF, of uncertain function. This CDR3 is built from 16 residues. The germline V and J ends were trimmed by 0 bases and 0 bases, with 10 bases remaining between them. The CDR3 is CASSQSPESSTDTQYF. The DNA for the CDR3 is TGCGCCAGCAGTCAATCCCCCGAGTCTAGCACAGATACGCAGTATTTT.